These 28 T cell receptor beta chains were sequenced from one sample in a study of vaccination effects on CD4 cells after COVID-19. Method: immunoSEQ multiplex PCR; TCRdb's copy keeps in-frame clones and lacks some. This sample has roughly 61,000 clones, with approximately 80% found just once. Prior to sequencing, the ViraFEST assay stimulated PBMC with viral peptide pools, which expanded the antigen-specific CD4+ T cells. Having been cultured for 9 to 11 days, the cells underwent CD4+ T cell isolation. These TCRs' antigens remain unknown. This specimen was CD4+ T cells from PBMCs cultured with HCoV-229E spike peptides, taken before COVID-19 vaccination. These receptors all stem from a human donor who received a COVID-19 vaccine.

The chain employs TRBV19 and TRBJ1-1, with D possibly being TRBD1 (5 bases). The ends were cut back, 7 bases at V and 3 bases at J, with 21 bases in the middle. The CDR3 is 16 amino acids. Germline V gene data show CDR1 as LNHDA and CDR2 as SQIVND (reference sequence). CDR3 bases: TGTGCCAGTACCATATCCAACAGGCGAGGGGACACTGAAGCTTTCTTT. Translation: CASTISNRRGDTEAFF.

This clone was found once. V usage is TRBV28 and J usage is TRBJ2-5; TRBD1 matches 9 bases. Germline V lookup: CDR1 MDHEN, CDR2 SYDVKM. The CDR3 consists of 12 residues. The ends lost 6 bases at V and 13 bases at J; junction bases unmatched: 9. CDR3 in DNA: TGTGCCAGCAGATTGGGAACAGGGGGCACGTACTTC. The encoded protein is CASRLGTGGTYF.

The J gene is TRBJ2-2, the V gene TRBV24-1, with 8 bases identical to TRBD1. V was pared by 5 bases and J by 7 bases, with 5 bases of the junction left unmatched. Germline V gene lookup returns CDR1 KGHDR and CDR2 SFDVKD. The CDR3 spans 14 residues. Here the CDR3 reads CATSVQGAGGELFF. CDR3 nucleotide sequence: TGTGCCACCAGTGTGCAGGGGGCAGGCGGGGAGCTGTTTTTT.

The chain uses TRBV5-6 and TRBJ2-3; 11 bases are shared with TRBD2. There are 17 residues in the CDR3. Germline V lookup: CDR1 SGHDT, CDR2 YYEEEE. V gave up 2 bases and J gave up 3 bases; unmatched junction bases: 8. CDR3 protein: CASSLYLAGGLTDTQYF. CDR3 DNA: TGTGCCAGCAGCTTATATCTAGCGGGGGGATTAACAGATACGCAGTATTTT.

This chain connects TRBV20-1 to TRBJ1-2; D is perhaps TRBD1 (6 bases). The CDR3 has 10 residues. Germline V gives CDR1 DFQATT, CDR2 SNEGSKA (reference sequence). Between the trimmed V and J ends, which lost 6 bases and 6 bases, there was a span of 8 bases. The CDR3: CSAKGDGYTF. DNA of the CDR3: TGCAGTGCCAAGGGGGATGGCTACACCTTC.

The rearrangement uses TRBV4-2 and TRBJ2-5; possible D gene TRBD2, 5 bases. From germline, CDR1 is LGHNA and CDR2 YNFKEQ. The CDR3 loop spans 15 amino acids. V gave up 4 bases and J gave up 1 base, with 13 bases separating them. CDR3 protein: CASSPEQRTQETQYF. The CDR3 DNA sequence: TGTGCCAGCAGCCCGGAGCAGCGGACCCAAGAGACCCAGTACTTC.

The V and J genes are TRBV15 and TRBJ2-7, with D perhaps TRBD2 (6 bases). CDR1 is LNHNV and CDR2 is YYDKDF in the germline V gene (reference sequence). The V gene lost 0 bases and the J gene lost 10 bases, with 13 bases spanning the gap. The CDR3 consists of 13 residues. CDR3 residues: CATSRDLADLQYV. The CDR3, as DNA: TGTGCCACCAGCAGAGATTTAGCGGACTTACAGTACGTC.

V gene TRBV19 combines with J gene TRBJ1-5; possibly TRBD1 for D (5 bases). The ends were cut back, 4 bases at V and 0 bases at J, with 7 bases in the middle. Germline CDR1 and CDR2: LNHDA and SQIVND (reference sequence). The CDR3 is 14 residues long. The CDR3 bases are TGTGCCAGTAGTACGGGGGTTAGCAATCAGCCCCAGCATTTT. Encoded protein: CASSTGVSNQPQHF.

This clone was detected only a few times. The chain is built from TRBV7-9 and TRBJ1-2; D ambiguous. Germline lookup yields CDR1 SEHNR and CDR2 FQNEAQ (reference sequence). This CDR3 has 16 residues. The ends were cut back, 1 base at V and 0 bases at J, with 12 bases in the middle. CDR3 bases: TGTGCCAGCAGCTTAGATCGGAACGGAGCTAACTATGGCTACACCTTC. It translates to CASSLDRNGANYGYTF.

This clone was recorded only once. The J gene is TRBJ1-2, the V gene TRBV12-3 or TRBV12-4, with D uncertain. The V gene lost 7 bases and the J gene lost 2 bases, with 8 bases spanning the gap. This CDR3 comprises 12 residues. DNA of the CDR3: TGTGCCAGCACCCGACTCAACTATGGCTACACCTTC. Protein sequence: CASTRLNYGYTF.

The chain has TRBV5-4 and TRBJ2-5; no definite D call. Germline values: CDR1 SGHNT, CDR2 YYREEE (reference sequence). V lost 4 bases to trimming and J lost 1 base, with 2 bases between them. The CDR3 spans 11 residues. Here the CDR3 DNA reads TGTGCCAGCAGCGGCCAAGAGACCCAGTACTTC. Residues: CASSGQETQYF. Full variable domain (outside the CDR3, taken from reference TRBV5-4 and TRBJ2-5): ETGVTQSPTHLIKTRGQQVTLRCSSQSGHNTVSWYQQALGQGPQFIFQYYREEENGRGNFPPRFSGLQFPNYSSELNVNALELDDSALYLCASSGQETQYFGPGTRLLVL.

There are a few counts of this clone. The chain combines TRBV18 with TRBJ2-2; TRBD1 matches at 8 bases. Germline CDR1 and CDR2: KGHSH and LQKENI. The CDR3 is made up of 15 amino acids. J was trimmed by 4 bases and V by 3 bases; bases with no gene match: 4. This chain's CDR3 is CASSPRQGPTGELFF. The DNA for the CDR3 is TGTGCCAGCTCACCCAGACAGGGGCCCACCGGGGAGCTGTTTTTT.

The chain combines TRBV2 with TRBJ2-7, with 8 bases aligning to TRBD1. The germline V gene encodes CDR1 SNHLY and CDR2 FYNNEI. J gave up 6 bases and V 5 bases, and 3 bases lay outside the gene matches. There are 12 residues in the CDR3. Here the CDR3 reads CASSPTGVEQYV. The CDR3 DNA follows: TGTGCCAGCAGTCCGACAGGGGTCGAGCAGTACGTC.

The chain joins TRBV6-5 to TRBJ2-1, with 11 positions matching TRBD2. Trimming at V came to 4 bases and at J to 4 bases, leaving 3 bases not matched to a gene. This CDR3 region has 15 residues. CDR1 and CDR2 from the germline V gene are MNHEY and SVGAGI. DNA of the CDR3: TGTGCCAGCAGTTTAGCGGGGGGGCGTTACAATGAGCAGTTCTTC. Translated, it gives CASSLAGGRYNEQFF.

This clone was detected a few times. The chain is built from TRBV5-4 and TRBJ1-6; D gene ambiguous. Germline CDR1 reads SGHNT; CDR2 reads YYREEE (reference sequence). CDR3 size: 15 residues. Trimming stripped 0 bases from V and 7 bases from J, with 11 bases between. The CDR3 DNA is TGTGCCAGCAGCTTGGGGACCTCCCCGAATTCACCCCTCCACTTT. This encodes CASSLGTSPNSPLHF.

The rearrangement links TRBV5-1 to TRBJ1-1; D is uncertain. The CDR3 extends over 12 amino acids. CDR1 is SGHRS, CDR2 YFSETQ, per germline. V was clipped by 0 bases and J by 8 bases, with 8 bases between them. The CDR3 DNA follows: TGCGCCAGCAGCTTGGAGAGGAAGGAAGCTTTCTTT. Amino acids: CASSLERKEAFF.

The chain links TRBV14 to TRBJ2-1; 11 nucleotides line up with TRBD1. V lost 5 bases and J lost 5; bases outside the gene matches: 14. The CDR3 is 18 amino acids. Germline V CDR1 and CDR2: SGHDN, FVKESK. CDR3 nucleotides: TGTGCCAGCAGCGGCCGGGACAGGGGGATTCGGGGGCACAATGAGCAGTTCTTC. This sequence encodes CASSGRDRGIRGHNEQFF.

The table lists this clone with a few counts. CDR3: CASSPGTGFSPLHF. The CDR3 DNA reads TGTGCCAGCTCACCAGGGACAGGGTTTTCACCCCTCCACTTT. V gene TRBV18 combines with J gene TRBJ1-6; 9 bases fit TRBD1. Germline CDR1 reads KGHSH; CDR2 reads LQKENI. Trimming took 2 bases from V and 9 from J; bases not matched to a gene: 2. This CDR3 is built from 14 residues.

The chain combines TRBV19 with TRBJ2-5; D gene unclear. This CDR3 has 13 residues. V shed 8 bases and J shed 3 bases, with 13 bases lying between them. CDR1 is LNHDA and CDR2 is SQIVND in the germline V gene (reference sequence). The CDR3 here is CASSTWVEETQYF. CDR3 DNA: TGTGCCAGTTCGACGTGGGTGGAAGAGACCCAGTACTTC.

The V and J genes are TRBV4-1 and TRBJ2-2; 8 nucleotides align to TRBD2. The germline gives CDR1 MGHRA, CDR2 YSYEKL. This CDR3 comprises 17 residues. Losses at the gene ends were 1 base for V and 8 bases for J; bases not matched to a gene: 12. The CDR3 here is CASSQGPGRGAAGELFF. The CDR3 DNA reads TGCGCCAGCAGCCAAGGGCCCGGGCGGGGGGCGGCGGGGGAGCTGTTTTTT.

The J gene is TRBJ1-1, the V gene TRBV19, with 8 bases lining up with TRBD1. Germline V gene lookup returns CDR1 LNHDA and CDR2 SQIVND (reference sequence). With V trimmed by 5 bases and J by 5 bases, 13 bases remained unmatched. This CDR3 is built from 16 residues. The CDR3 nucleotides read TGTGCCAGTAGTGGACAGGGTGGGGGAAAGATGACTGAAGCTTTCTTT. Its protein is CASSGQGGGKMTEAFF.

The V and J genes are TRBV24-1 and TRBJ2-5; weak D call: TRBD1 (5 bases). The V end lost 4 bases, the J end lost 1 base, and 9 bases lay between the germline ends. The CDR3 sequence is 14 residues long. The germline CDR1 and CDR2 sequences are KGHDR and SFDVKD. As DNA, the CDR3 is TGTGCCACCAGTGACACCAGGGCCCAAGAGACCCAGTACTTC. Encoded protein: CATSDTRAQETQYF.

The chain links TRBV18 to TRBJ2-2, with 7 bases lining up with TRBD2. The V segment lost 2 bases and the J segment 4 bases; nucleotides outside the gene matches: 10. This CDR3 contains 17 residues. From germline, CDR1 is KGHSH and CDR2 LQKENI. CDR3 sequence: CASSPGLSAGATGELFF. CDR3 coding DNA: TGTGCCAGCTCACCAGGGTTGTCGGCGGGAGCCACCGGGGAGCTGTTTTTT.

The rearrangement uses TRBV2 and TRBJ2-5; 12 nucleotides agree with TRBD2. This CDR3 has 19 amino acids. In germline, CDR1 is SNHLY, CDR2 FYNNEI. V lost 6 bases, J lost 2 bases, and 16 bases stayed unmatched. The CDR3 coding sequence is TGTGCCAGCAGGCACAAGGGGGGAACTAGCGGGGGGACTCAAGAGACCCAGTACTTC. Translating it yields CASRHKGGTSGGTQETQYF.

This rearrangement joins TRBV24-1 to TRBJ2-5, with D tentatively TRBD1 (5 bases). Germline CDR1 and CDR2: KGHDR and SFDVKD. This CDR3 has 14 residues. V was shortened by 6 bases and J by 1 base, with 11 bases between the two germline ends. Here the CDR3 reads CATSTWGPQETQYF. CDR3 sequence (DNA): TGTGCCACCAGTACCTGGGGCCCCCAAGAGACCCAGTACTTC.

The chain combines TRBV3-1 (or the pseudogene TRBV3-2) with TRBJ1-5, with a weak D call TRBD1 (6 bases). The CDR3 runs to 14 residues. Trimming cost V 1 base and J 6 bases, with 10 bases left between them. From germline, CDR1 is LGHDT and CDR2 YNNKEL (reference sequence). CDR3 DNA sequence: TGTGCCAGCAGCCAAGGCTCAGGGGCTCAGCCCCAGCATTTT. Encoded protein: CASSQGSGAQPQHF.

This sequence joins TRBV6-5 and TRBJ1-1, with TRBD1 as a possible D gene (5 bases). V lost 6 bases and J lost 0, with 11 bases in between. This CDR3 contains 14 residues. Germline lookup yields CDR1 MNHEY and CDR2 SVGAGI. The CDR3 sequence is CASSGREVNTEAFF. As DNA, the CDR3 is TGTGCCAGCAGCGGCAGGGAAGTGAACACTGAAGCTTTCTTT.

The chain carries TRBV5-6 and TRBJ2-7, with 7 bases matching TRBD1. The CDR3 loop spans 16 amino acids. With 0 bases clipped from V and 4 bases from J, the junction kept 10 bases outside the gene matches. In germline, CDR1 is SGHDT, CDR2 YYEEEE. The CDR3 nucleotides are TGTGCCAGCAGCTTGGGTGACAGGGAAAATTGGTACGAGCAGTACGTC. It encodes CASSLGDRENWYEQYV.